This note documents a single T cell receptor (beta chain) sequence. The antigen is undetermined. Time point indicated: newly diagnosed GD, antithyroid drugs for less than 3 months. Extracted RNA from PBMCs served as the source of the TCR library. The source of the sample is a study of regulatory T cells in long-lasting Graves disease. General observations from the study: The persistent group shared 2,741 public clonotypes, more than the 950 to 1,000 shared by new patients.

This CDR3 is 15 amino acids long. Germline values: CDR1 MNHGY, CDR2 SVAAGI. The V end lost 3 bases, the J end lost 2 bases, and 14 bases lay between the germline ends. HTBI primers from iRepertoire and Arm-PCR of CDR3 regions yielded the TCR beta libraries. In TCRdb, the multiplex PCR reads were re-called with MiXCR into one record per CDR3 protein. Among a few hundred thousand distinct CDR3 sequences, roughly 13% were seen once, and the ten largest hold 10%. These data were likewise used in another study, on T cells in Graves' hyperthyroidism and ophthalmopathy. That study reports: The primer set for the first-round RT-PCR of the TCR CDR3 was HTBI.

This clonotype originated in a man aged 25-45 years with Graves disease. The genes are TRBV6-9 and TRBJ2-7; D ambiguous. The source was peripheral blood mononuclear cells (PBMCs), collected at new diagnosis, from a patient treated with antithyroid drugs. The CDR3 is CASSYSPGSTYEQYF. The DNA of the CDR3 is TGTGCCAGCAGTTACAGTCCCGGCAGCACCTACGAGCAGTACTTC.